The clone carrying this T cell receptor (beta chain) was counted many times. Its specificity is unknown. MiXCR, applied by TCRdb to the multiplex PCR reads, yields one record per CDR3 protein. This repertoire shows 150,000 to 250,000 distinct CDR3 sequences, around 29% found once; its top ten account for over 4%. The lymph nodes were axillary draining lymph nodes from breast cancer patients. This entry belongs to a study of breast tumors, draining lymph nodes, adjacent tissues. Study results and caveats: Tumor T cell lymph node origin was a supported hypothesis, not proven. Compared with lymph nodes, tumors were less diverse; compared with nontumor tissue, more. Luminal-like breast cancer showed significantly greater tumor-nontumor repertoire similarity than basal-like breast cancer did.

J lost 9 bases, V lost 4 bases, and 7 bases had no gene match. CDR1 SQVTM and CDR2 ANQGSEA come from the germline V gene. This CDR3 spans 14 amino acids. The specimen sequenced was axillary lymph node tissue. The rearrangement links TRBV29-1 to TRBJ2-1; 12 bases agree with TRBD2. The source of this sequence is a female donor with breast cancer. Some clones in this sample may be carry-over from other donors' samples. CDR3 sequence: CSVGLAGEMGEQFF. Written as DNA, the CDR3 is TGCAGCGTTGGACTAGCGGGAGAAATGGGTGAGCAGTTCTTC.